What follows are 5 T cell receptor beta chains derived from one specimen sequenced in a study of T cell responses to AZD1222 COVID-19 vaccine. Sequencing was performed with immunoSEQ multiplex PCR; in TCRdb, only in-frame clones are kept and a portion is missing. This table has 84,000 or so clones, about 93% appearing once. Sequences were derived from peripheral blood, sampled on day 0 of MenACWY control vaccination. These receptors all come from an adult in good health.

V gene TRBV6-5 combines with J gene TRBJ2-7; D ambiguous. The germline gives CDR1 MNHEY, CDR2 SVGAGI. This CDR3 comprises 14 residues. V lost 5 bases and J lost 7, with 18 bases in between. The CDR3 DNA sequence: TGTGCCAGCAGTACCCCGACCCGGATATGGGAGCAGTACTTC. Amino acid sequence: CASSTPTRIWEQYF.

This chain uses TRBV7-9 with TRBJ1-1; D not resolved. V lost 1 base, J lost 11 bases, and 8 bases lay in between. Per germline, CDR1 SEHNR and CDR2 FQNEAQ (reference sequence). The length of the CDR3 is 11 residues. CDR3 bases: TGTGCCAGCAGCTTAGATTCTGCGGCTTTCTTT. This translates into CASSLDSAAFF.

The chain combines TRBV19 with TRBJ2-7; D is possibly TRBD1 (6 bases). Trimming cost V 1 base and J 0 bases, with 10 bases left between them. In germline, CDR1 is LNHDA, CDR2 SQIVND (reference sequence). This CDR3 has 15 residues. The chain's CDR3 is CASSIGTGFSYEQYF. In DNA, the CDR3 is TGTGCCAGTAGTATAGGTACAGGGTTCTCCTACGAGCAGTACTTC.

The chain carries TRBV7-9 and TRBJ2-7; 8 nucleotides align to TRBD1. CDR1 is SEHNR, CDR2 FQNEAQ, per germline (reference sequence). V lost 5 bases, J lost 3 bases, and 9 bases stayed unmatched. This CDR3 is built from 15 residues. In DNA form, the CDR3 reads TGTGCCAGCAGCCTCGTATTAGGACAGGGCTACGAGCAGTACTTC. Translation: CASSLVLGQGYEQYF.

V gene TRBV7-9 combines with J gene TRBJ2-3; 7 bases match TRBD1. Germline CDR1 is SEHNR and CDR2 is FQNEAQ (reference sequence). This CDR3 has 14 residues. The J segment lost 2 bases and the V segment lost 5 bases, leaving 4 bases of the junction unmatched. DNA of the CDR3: TGTGCCAGCAGCCCCGGGACAGTCACAGATACGCAGTATTTT. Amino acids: CASSPGTVTDTQYF.